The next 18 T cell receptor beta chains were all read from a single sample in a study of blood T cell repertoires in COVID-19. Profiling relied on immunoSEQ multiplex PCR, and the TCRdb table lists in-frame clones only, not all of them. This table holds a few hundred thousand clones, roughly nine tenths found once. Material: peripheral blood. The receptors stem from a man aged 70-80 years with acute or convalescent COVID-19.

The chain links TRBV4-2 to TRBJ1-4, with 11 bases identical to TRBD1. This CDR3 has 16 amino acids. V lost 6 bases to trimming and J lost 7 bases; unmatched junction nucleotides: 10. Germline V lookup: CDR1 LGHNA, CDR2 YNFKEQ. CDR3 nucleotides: TGTGCCAGCAGTGCCCATCGGGGACAGGGGGGTGAAAAACTGTTTTTT. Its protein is CASSAHRGQGGEKLFF.

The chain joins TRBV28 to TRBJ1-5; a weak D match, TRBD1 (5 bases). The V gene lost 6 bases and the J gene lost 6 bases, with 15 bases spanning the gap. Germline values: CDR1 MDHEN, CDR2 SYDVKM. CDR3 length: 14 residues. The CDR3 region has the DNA TGTGCCAGCAGCCCCCCAGGGTTTGTTCAGCCCCAGCATTTT. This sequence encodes CASSPPGFVQPQHF.

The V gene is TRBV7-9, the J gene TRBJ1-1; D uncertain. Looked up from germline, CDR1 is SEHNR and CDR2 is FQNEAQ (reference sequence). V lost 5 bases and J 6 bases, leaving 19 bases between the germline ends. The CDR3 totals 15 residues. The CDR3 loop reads CASSGTRPGQAEAFF. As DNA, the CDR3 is TGTGCCAGCAGCGGAACTCGGCCAGGTCAGGCTGAAGCTTTCTTT.

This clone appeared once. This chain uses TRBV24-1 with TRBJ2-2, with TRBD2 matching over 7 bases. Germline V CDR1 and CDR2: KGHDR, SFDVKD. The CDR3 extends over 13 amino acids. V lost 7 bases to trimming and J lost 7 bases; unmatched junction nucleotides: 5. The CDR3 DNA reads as TGTGCCACCAGCCGGGGCGGGAGCGGGGAGCTGTTTTTT. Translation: CATSRGGSGELFF.

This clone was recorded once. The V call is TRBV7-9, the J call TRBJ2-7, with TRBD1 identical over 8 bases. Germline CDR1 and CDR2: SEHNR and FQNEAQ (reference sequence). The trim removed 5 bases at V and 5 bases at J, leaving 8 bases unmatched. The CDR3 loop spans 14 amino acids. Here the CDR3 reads CASSPRGQGDEQYF. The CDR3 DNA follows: TGTGCCAGCAGCCCCCGAGGACAGGGAGACGAGCAGTACTTC.

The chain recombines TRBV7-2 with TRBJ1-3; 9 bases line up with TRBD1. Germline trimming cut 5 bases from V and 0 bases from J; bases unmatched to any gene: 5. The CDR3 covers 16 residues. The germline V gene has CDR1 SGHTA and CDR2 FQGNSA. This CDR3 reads CASSPDRGRSGNTIYF. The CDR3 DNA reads TGTGCCAGCAGCCCGGACAGGGGACGCTCTGGAAACACCATATATTTT. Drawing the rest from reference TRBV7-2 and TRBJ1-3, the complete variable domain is GAGVSQSPSNKVTEKGKDVELRCDPISGHTALYWYRQSLGQGLEFLIYFQGNSAPDKSGLPSDRFSAERTGGSVSTLTIQRTQQEDSAVYLCASSPDRGRSGNTIYFGEGSWLTVV.

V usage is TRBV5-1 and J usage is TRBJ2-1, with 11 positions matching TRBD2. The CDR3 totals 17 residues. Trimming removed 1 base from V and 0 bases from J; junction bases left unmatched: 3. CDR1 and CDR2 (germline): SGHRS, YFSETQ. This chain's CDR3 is CASSLTLAGGSYNEQFF. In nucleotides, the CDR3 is TGCGCCAGCAGCTTGACCCTAGCGGGAGGCTCCTACAATGAGCAGTTCTTC.

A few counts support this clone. The CDR3 DNA reads as TGTGCCAGCAGTTCAGGGGATCCCCAGCATTTT. As protein: CASSSGDPQHF. The chain uses TRBV12-3 or TRBV12-4 and TRBJ1-5, with D perhaps TRBD1 (6 bases). The CDR3 runs 11 residues. Trimming removed 4 bases at V and 10 bases at J, with 8 bases between.

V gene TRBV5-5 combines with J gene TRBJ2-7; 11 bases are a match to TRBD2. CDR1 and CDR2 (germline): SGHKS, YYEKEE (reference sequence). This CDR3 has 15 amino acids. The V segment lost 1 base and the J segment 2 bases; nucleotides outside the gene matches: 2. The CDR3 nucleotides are TGTGCCAGCAGCTTGCTAGCGGGAGGCCCCTACGAGCAGTACTTC. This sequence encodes CASSLLAGGPYEQYF.

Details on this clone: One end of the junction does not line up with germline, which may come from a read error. The CDR3 bases are TGTGCCAGCAGCTTGACAGGGGGACTCCCTCGTTTT. Protein sequence: CASSLTGGLPRF. This chain uses TRBV11-2 with TRBJ1-4; TRBD1 matches 9 bases. The CDR3 has 12 residues. Germline CDR1 and CDR2: SGHAT and FQNNGV.

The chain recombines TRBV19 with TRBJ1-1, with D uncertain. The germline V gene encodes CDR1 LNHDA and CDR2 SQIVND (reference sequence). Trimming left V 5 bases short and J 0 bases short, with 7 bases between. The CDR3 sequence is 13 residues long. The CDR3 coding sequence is TGTGCCAGTAGTCGTTATTTGAACACTGAAGCTTTCTTT. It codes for CASSRYLNTEAFF.

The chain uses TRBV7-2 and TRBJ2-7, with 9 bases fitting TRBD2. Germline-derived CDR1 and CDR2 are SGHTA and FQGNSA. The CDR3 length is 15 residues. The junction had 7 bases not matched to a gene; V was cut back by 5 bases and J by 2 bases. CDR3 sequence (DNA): TGTGCCAGCAGCGCCGTAGCGGGGGCGACCTACGAGCAGTACTTC. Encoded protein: CASSAVAGATYEQYF.

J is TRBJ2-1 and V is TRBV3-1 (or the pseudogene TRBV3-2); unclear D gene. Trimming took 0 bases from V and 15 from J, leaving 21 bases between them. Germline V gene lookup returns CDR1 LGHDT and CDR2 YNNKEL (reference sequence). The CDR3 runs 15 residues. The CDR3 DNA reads TGTGCCAGCAGCCAAGATCCTAGGAGTTCACGACCTCGGTTCTTC. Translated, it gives CASSQDPRSSRPRFF.

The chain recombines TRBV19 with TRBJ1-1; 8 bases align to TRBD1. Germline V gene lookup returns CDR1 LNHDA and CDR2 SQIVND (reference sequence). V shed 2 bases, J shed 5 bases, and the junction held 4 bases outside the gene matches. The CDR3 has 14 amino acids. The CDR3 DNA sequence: TGTGCCAGTAGTATACCGGGACAGGCAACTGAAGCTTTCTTT. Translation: CASSIPGQATEAFF.

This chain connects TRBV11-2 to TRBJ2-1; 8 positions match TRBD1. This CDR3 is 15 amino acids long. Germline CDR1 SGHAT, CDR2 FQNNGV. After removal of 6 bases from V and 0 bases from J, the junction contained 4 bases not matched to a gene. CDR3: CASSRTGSSYNEQFF. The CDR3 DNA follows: TGTGCCAGCAGTCGGACAGGGAGCTCCTACAATGAGCAGTTCTTC.

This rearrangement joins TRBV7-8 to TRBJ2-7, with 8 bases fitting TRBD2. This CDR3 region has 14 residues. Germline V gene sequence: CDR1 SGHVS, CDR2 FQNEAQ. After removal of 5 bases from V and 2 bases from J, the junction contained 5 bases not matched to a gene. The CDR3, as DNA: TGTGCCAGCAGCGTCCAACTAGCGGCCTACGAGCAGTACTTC. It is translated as CASSVQLAAYEQYF.

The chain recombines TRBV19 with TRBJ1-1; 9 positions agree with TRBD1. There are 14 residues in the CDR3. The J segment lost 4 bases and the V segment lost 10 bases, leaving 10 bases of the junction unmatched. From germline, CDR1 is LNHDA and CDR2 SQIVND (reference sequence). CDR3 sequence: CATQRDRATTEAFF. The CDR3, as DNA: TGTGCCACCCAGAGGGACAGGGCGACCACTGAAGCTTTCTTT.

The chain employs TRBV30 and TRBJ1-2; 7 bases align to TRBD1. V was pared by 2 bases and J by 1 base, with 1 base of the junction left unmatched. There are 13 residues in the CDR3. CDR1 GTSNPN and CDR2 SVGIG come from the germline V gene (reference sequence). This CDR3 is CAWSRDSNYGYTF. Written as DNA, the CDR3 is TGTGCCTGGAGTCGGGACAGTAACTATGGCTACACCTTC.